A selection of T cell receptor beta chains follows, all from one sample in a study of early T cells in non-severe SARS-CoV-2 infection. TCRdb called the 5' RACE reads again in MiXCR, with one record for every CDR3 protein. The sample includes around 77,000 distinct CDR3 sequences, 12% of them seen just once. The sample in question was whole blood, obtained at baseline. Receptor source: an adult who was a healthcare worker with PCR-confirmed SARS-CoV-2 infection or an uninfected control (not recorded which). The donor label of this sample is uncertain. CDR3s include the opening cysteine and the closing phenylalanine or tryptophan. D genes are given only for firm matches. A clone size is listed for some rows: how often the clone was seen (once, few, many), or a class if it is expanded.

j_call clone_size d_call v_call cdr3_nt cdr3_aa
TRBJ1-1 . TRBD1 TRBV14 TGTGCCAGCAGCACCCGACAGGGGGGTAGTACTGAAGCTTTCTTT CASSTRQGGSTEAFF
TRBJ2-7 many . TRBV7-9 TGTGCCAGCAGCTCAAAAAATCCGGGACTTAAAGACTACGAGCAGTACTTC CASSSKNPGLKDYEQYF
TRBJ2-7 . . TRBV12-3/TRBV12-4 TGTGCCAGCAGTCCCCGGACAGGGAGGGTCGACGAGCAGTACTTC CASSPRTGRVDEQYF
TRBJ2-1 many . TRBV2 TGTGCCAGCAAGGTCGGCCCGTACAATGAGCAGTTCTTC CASKVGPYNEQFF
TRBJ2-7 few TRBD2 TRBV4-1 TGCGCCAGCAGCCAAGAAAGACCGGGACTAGCGGGAAGGCAGTACTTC CASSQERPGLAGRQYF
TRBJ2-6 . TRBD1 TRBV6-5 TGTGCCAGCAGTTTCAGGGGGACTGGGGCCAACGTCCTGACTTTC CASSFRGTGANVLTF
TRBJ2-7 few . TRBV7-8 TGTGCCAGCAGCTTGGGGGCGGGACGCTCCTACGAGCAGTACTTC CASSLGAGRSYEQYF
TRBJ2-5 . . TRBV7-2 TGTGCCAGCAGCTTAGGACCGAGGAAAGAGACCCAGTACTTC CASSLGPRKETQYF
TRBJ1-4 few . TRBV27 TGTGCCAGCAGTTTAGGTGGCGCTGAAAAACTGTTTTTT CASSLGGAEKLFF
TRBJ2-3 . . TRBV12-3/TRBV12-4 TGTGCCAGCAGTCCCAAGGGAAACACGCAGTATTTT CASSPKGNTQYF
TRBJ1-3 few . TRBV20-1 TGCAGTGCTACCAGCTCTGGAAACACCATATATTTT CSATSSGNTIYF
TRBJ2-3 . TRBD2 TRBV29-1 TGCAGCGTTGGGCTAGCGGGAGCAGATACGCAGTATTTT CSVGLAGADTQYF
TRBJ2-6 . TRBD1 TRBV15 TGTGCCACCAGCAGAGCGGGGGACAGGTCCCTCACTGGGGCCAACGTCCTGACTTTC CATSRAGDRSLTGANVLTF
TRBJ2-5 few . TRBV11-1 TGTGCCAGCAGCCCCCCGTGGCAGGGGAAAGAGACCCAGTACTTC CASSPPWQGKETQYF
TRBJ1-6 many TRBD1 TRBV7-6 TGTGCCAGCAGCGCGGAACTTACAGGGGTCTCACCCCTCCACTTT CASSAELTGVSPLHF
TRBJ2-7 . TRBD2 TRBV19 TGTGCCAGCTCCGGGACTAGCGGAGCCTACGAGCAGTACTTC CASSGTSGAYEQYF
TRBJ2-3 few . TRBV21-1 TGTGCCAGCAGCAAAGCGCAGGATAGCGGGAGGCCCACAGATACGCAGTATTTT CASSKAQDSGRPTDTQYF
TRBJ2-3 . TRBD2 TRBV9 TGTGCCAGCAGCACCGGGACTAGTCTGTCAGATACGCAGTATTTT CASSTGTSLSDTQYF
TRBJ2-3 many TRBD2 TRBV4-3 TGCGCCAGCAGCCAAGATCGGCGTCGGGCTAGCGGTAGCACAGATACGCAGTATTTT CASSQDRRRASGSTDTQYF
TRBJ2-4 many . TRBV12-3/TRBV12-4 TGTGCCAGCACCTCGATCGCGGTAGCCAAAAACATTCAGTACTTC CASTSIAVAKNIQYF
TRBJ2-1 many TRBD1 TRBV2 TGTGCCAGCAGGGATCCACAGGGGGGCTACAATGAGCAGTTCTTC CASRDPQGGYNEQFF
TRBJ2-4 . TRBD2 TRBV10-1 TGCGCCAGCAGTGATGCGGGAGTCAAAAACATTCAGTACTTC CASSDAGVKNIQYF
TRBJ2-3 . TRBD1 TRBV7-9 TGTGCCAGCAGCTCGACAGGGGGCAACGCAGATACGCAGTATTTT CASSSTGGNADTQYF
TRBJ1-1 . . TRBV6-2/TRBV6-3 TGTGCCAGCAGTCTTACGGACAGAGCCTACACTGAAGCTTTCTTT CASSLTDRAYTEAFF
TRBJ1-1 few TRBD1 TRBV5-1 TGCGCCAGCAGCTTGGCCTCCTGGACAGGGGCGAACACTGAAGCTTTCTTT CASSLASWTGANTEAFF
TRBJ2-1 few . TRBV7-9 TGTGCCAGCAGCCTAAACAAGGACAGCGGGGAGCAGTTCTTC CASSLNKDSGEQFF
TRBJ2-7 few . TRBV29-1 TGCAGCGTAGAGGGGTTCCAATCCGAACCCTACGAGCAGTACTTC CSVEGFQSEPYEQYF
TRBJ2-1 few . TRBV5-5 TGTGCCAGCAGCCGGGGTGTTAAGAGGTCCTACAATGAGCAGTTCTTC CASSRGVKRSYNEQFF
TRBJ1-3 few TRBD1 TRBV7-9 TGTGCCAGCAGCCAGGGACAGAGCTCTGGAAACACCATATATTTT CASSQGQSSGNTIYF
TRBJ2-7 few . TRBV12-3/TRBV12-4 TGTGCCAGCAGCCCCGGGCTGGCTAGACAGGCTCCCTACGAGCAGTACTTC CASSPGLARQAPYEQYF
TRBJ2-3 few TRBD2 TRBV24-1 TGTGCCACCAGTGCCCGCGGGATCCGCGGGAGCGGCGGGAATACGCAGTATTTT CATSARGIRGSGGNTQYF
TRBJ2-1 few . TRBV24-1 TGTGCCACCAGTGACGGGGCGGTCCTAGGTGAGCAGTTCTTC CATSDGAVLGEQFF
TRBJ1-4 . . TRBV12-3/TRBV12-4 TGTGCCAGCAGTTTTGGCCGAGGAACCTTTAATGAAAAACTGTTTTTT CASSFGRGTFNEKLFF
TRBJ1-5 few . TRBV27 TGTGCCAGCAGTTTAAGGGGGGGAGGGCAGCCCCAGCATTTT CASSLRGGGQPQHF
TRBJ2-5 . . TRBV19 TGTGCCAGTAGTATAGAGAGCTTTTCTCAAGAGACCCAGTACTTC CASSIESFSQETQYF
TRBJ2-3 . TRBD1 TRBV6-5 TGTGCCAGCAGTTACAAGGGACAGGCCGTCACCACGCAGTATTTT CASSYKGQAVTTQYF
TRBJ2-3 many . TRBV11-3 TGTGCCAGCAGCCCGCTCCTCGGGGGAACAGATACGCAGTATTTT CASSPLLGGTDTQYF
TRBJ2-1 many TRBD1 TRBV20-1 TGCAGTGCTAGATTCCCCAGGGGGACCCGTTACAATGAGCAGTTCTTC CSARFPRGTRYNEQFF
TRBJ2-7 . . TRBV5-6 TGTGCCAGCATCGAGTTAGGGGACGCGGATACGGAGCAGTACTTC CASIELGDADTEQYF
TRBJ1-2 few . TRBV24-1 TGTGCCACCAGTGACCCGGTCCGCGGCGTACTAGACTCTGGCTACACCTTC CATSDPVRGVLDSGYTF
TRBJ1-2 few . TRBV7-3 TGTGCCAGCAGCTTAGTTTACAGTAACTATGGCTACACCTTC CASSLVYSNYGYTF
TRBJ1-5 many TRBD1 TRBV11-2 TGTGCCAGCAGCCTTACAGGGGGCGGCCAGCCCCAGCATTTT CASSLTGGGQPQHF
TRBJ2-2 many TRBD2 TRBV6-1 TGTGCCAGCATTCGACTAGCGGGTCTCATCACAAACACCGGGGAGCTGTTTTTT CASIRLAGLITNTGELFF
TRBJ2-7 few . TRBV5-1 TGCGCCAGCAGCTTGGGACCCTATAACCTGGGCGAGCAGTACTTC CASSLGPYNLGEQYF
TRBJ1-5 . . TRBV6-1 TGTGCCAGCAGTGAATGGAGTTATAGCAATCAGCCCCAGCATTTT CASSEWSYSNQPQHF
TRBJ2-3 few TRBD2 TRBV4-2 TGTGCCAGCAGCCAAGATCTGACTAGCGGGGAGCTTAGCACAGATACGCAGTATTTT CASSQDLTSGELSTDTQYF
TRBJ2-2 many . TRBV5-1 TGCGCCAGCAGCTTGGGTCCTAGGACGAACACCGGGGAGCTGTTTTTT CASSLGPRTNTGELFF
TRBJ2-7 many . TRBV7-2 TGTGCCAGCAGCCCTCCATTCCGCGAGCAGTACTTC CASSPPFREQYF
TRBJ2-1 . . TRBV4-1 TGCGCCAGCAAGTATAGCGGAAGCTCCTACAATGAGCAGTTCTTC CASKYSGSSYNEQFF
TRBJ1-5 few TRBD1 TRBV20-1 TGCAGTGCCGGACAGGTTAATCAGCCCCAGCATTTT CSAGQVNQPQHF
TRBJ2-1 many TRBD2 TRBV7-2 TGTGCCAGCAGCTTGTCCAGCGGGGTGGGGGATGAGCAGTTCTTC CASSLSSGVGDEQFF
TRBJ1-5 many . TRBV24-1 TGTGCCACCAGTGGGGCGGGGCCCAATCAGCCCCAGCATTTT CATSGAGPNQPQHF
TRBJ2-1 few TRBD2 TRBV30 TGTGCCTGGGGGGAGGGACCGAGCTCCTACAATGAGCAGTTCTTC CAWGEGPSSYNEQFF
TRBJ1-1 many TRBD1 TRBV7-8 TGTGCCAGCAGCCGGGGACAGGGCACTGAAGCTTTCTTT CASSRGQGTEAFF
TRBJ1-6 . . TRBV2 TGTGCCAGCATAAGACAGGCTAATTCACCCCTCCACTTT CASIRQANSPLHF
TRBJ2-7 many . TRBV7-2 TGTGCCAGCAGCTTAGTGCGGGCTACTCAACCCTACGAGCAGTACTTC CASSLVRATQPYEQYF
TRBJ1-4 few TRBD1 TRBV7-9 TGTGCCAGCAGCTTGACAGGGTTGTATGAAAAACTGTTTTTT CASSLTGLYEKLFF
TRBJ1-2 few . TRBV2 TGTGCCAGCAGTGAAGTGCGGACCGAAGGCGGCTACACCTTC CASSEVRTEGGYTF
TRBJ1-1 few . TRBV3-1 TGTGCCAGCAGCCAAGACCCCCCTTTGGGACTCCAAGCTTTCTTT CASSQDPPLGLQAFF
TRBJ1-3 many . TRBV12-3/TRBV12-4 TGTGCCAGCAGTTTCGAATGGACGTCTGGAAACACCATATATTTT CASSFEWTSGNTIYF